Given below is one T cell receptor (beta chain) in context. Authors' data handling: Amplified reference gene primers provided the basis for estimating nucleated cell counts. Profiling relied on immunoSEQ multiplex PCR, and the TCRdb table lists in-frame clones only, not all of them. That table supplies the V and J calls and clone size; D and trimming were determined from the DNA. The profile shows over 100,000 clones, more than 75% of them singletons. The sample belongs to a study of blood T cell repertoires in COVID-19. Study overall: Researchers got acute and convalescent COVID-19 samples from the United States, Italy and Spain. Nucleic acid was either cDNA or gDNA, and it came from T cells, B-cell-depleted T cells, or PBMCs.

Trimming at V came to 0 bases and at J to 10 bases, leaving 7 bases not matched to a gene. The CDR3 is made up of 15 amino acids. Germline lookup yields CDR1 LNHNV and CDR2 YYDKDF (reference sequence). This clonotype was obtained from a man aged 70-80 years with acute or convalescent COVID-19. The sequencing sample was made of peripheral blood. This sequence joins TRBV15 and TRBJ1-4, with 8 nucleotides matching TRBD1. The CDR3: CATSRDLQGGGKLFF. CDR3 DNA sequence: TGTGCCACCAGCAGAGATTTACAGGGGGGTGGAAAACTGTTTTTT.